Listed here are 6 T cell receptor beta chains from one sample, sequenced in a study of blood T cell repertoires in COVID-19. Only in-frame clones appear in the TCRdb table, and some are missing; sequencing was by immunoSEQ multiplex PCR. The sample includes around 250,000 clones, 75% to 90% of them seen just once. The specimen sequenced was PBMCs or T cells enriched from blood (not recorded which). These receptors were taken from a woman in her 50s who had recovered from COVID-19.

The chain combines TRBV5-4 with TRBJ2-1, with 7 bases fitting TRBD1. The CDR3 covers 15 residues. The ends lost 0 bases at V and 4 bases at J; junction bases unmatched: 4. CDR1 and CDR2 from the germline V gene are SGHNT and YYREEE (reference sequence). Here the CDR3 DNA reads TGTGCCAGCAGCTTGGGGCAGGGGGAATACAATGAGCAGTTCTTC. As protein: CASSLGQGEYNEQFF.

The rearrangement joins TRBV5-1 to TRBJ2-4; 9 bases map to TRBD1. Per germline, CDR1 SGHRS and CDR2 YFSETQ. The J segment lost 3 bases and the V segment lost 5 bases, leaving 9 bases of the junction unmatched. The CDR3 covers 16 residues. The CDR3 region is CASSFNPGQGKNIQYF. CDR3 in DNA: TGCGCCAGCAGTTTTAACCCGGGACAGGGCAAAAACATTCAGTACTTC.

The chain has TRBV4-1 and TRBJ2-1, with TRBD2 matching over 7 bases. Trimming at V came to 0 bases and at J to 11 bases, leaving 4 bases not matched to a gene. This CDR3 region has 13 residues. Germline CDR1 MGHRA, CDR2 YSYEKL. The CDR3 DNA reads as TGCGCCAGCAGCCAAGATAGGCGGGAGCAGCAGTTCTTC. Its protein product is CASSQDRREQQFF.

The chain combines TRBV6-5 with TRBJ2-1; D might be TRBD2 (5 bases). With 2 bases removed from V and 3 bases from J, the gap between germline ends came to 11 bases. The length of the CDR3 is 15 residues. Per germline, CDR1 MNHEY and CDR2 SVGAGI. DNA for the CDR3: TGTGCCAGCAGTTACCCGACTAACATCTACAATGAGCAGTTCTTC. It specifies CASSYPTNIYNEQFF.

This clone was observed a single time. This chain connects TRBV23-1 to TRBJ1-5; 7 bases are shared with TRBD1. TRBV23-1 belongs to the ORF category, with a function that is uncertain. V shed 6 bases, J shed 6 bases, and the junction held 14 bases outside the gene matches. The CDR3 is made up of 16 amino acids. The CDR3 is CASSPPRGAWGQPQHF. The CDR3 DNA reads TGCGCCAGCAGCCCCCCCAGGGGGGCTTGGGGTCAGCCCCAGCATTTT.

The chain uses TRBV5-1 and TRBJ2-3; 8 bases align to TRBD2. Trimming removed 4 bases from V and 3 bases from J; junction bases left unmatched: 4. This CDR3 is built from 14 residues. Germline loops: CDR1 SGHRS, CDR2 YFSETQ. DNA for the CDR3: TGCGCCAGCAGCCCGGGACTAGTGACAGATACGCAGTATTTT. It yields the protein CASSPGLVTDTQYF.